The TCR beta chain under discussion was sequenced for a study of blood T cell repertoires in COVID-19. Study details: Whether acute or convalescent, the COVID-19 samples came from the United States, Italy and Spain. From T cells, B-cell-depleted T cells, or PBMCs came the material, which was cDNA or gDNA.

Authors' processing steps: Reference gene primer amplification gave estimated nucleated cell counts. Sequencing used immunoSEQ multiplex PCR; TCRdb keeps in-frame clones, though not all of them. That table is the source of V, J and clone size, and D and trimming were worked out from the DNA. The data hold 80,000 to 95,000 clones, with roughly 89% observed a single time. V lost 7 bases to trimming and J lost 0 bases, with 20 bases between them. The CDR3 spans 17 residues. Germline V lookup: CDR1 SGHRS, CDR2 YFSETQ. The chain is built from TRBV5-1 and TRBJ1-3, with D possibly being TRBD1 (5 bases). The specimen sequenced was peripheral blood. This receptor was obtained from a man aged 50 to 59 with active or convalescent COVID-19. The CDR3 nucleotides are TGCGCCAGCTGCCTAGGTCCTGGGGCCGACTCTGGAAACACCATATATTTT. Amino acids: CASCLGPGADSGNTIYF. Using reference TRBV5-1 and TRBJ1-3 for the parts outside the CDR3, the full variable domain is KAGVTQTPRYLIKTRGQQVTLSCSPISGHRSVSWYQQTPGQGLQFLFEYFSETQRNKGNFPGRFSGRQFSNSRSEMNVSTLELGDSALYLCASCLGPGADSGNTIYFGEGSWLTVV.